Listed below are T cell receptor beta chains from one sample, sequenced in a study of radiotherapy plus CTLA-4 blockade in lung cancer. Libraries were prepared by immunoSEQ multiplex PCR; TCRdb keeps only in-frame clonotypes and omits some of them. The sample has 70,000 to 90,000 clones; around 80% are singletons. Here the sequenced sample was peripheral blood, taken from a patient treated with radiotherapy plus ipilimumab. These TCRs come from a human donor with non-small cell lung cancer who had a complete response to radiotherapy plus ipilimumab. Each CDR3 is given with its conserved first and last residue. D genes are given only for firm matches. Clone size is given for some rows only: seen once, a few or many times, or a class if the clone is expanded.

D gene	clone size	V gene	J gene	CDR3 DNA	CDR3 protein
NA	few	TRBV7-2	TRBJ1-2	TGTGCCAGCAGCTCTTTATATGGCTACACCTTC	CASSSLYGYTF
NA	NA	TRBV30	TRBJ2-5	TGTGCCTGGAGTCAGGAGGAGACCCAGTACTTC	CAWSQEETQYF
NA	NA	TRBV6-6	TRBJ2-1	TGTGCCACAGTCCTCTACAATGAGCAGTTCTTC	CATVLYNEQFF
NA	NA	TRBV28	TRBJ2-1	TGTGCCAGCAGTTTAGGGGAAACCTACAATGAGCAGTTCTTC	CASSLGETYNEQFF
NA	NA	TRBV2	TRBJ1-1	TGTGCCAGCACTCCCAGGGCGGGGGCTGATACTGAAGCTTTCTTT	CASTPRAGADTEAFF
NA	few	TRBV19	TRBJ2-5	TGTGCCAGTAGTAGCGTTCAAGAGACCCAGTACTTC	CASSSVQETQYF
NA	NA	TRBV18	TRBJ2-5	TGTGCCAGCTCACCCGGCAACCGGCAAGAGACCCAGTACTTC	CASSPGNRQETQYF
NA	NA	TRBV6-6	TRBJ1-5	TGTGCCAGCAGTTCCCTACAGGGTAGCAATCAGCCCCAGCATTTT	CASSSLQGSNQPQHF
NA	NA	TRBV5-1	TRBJ2-5	TGCGCCAGCAGCTTATGGGGGGACCAAGAGACCCAGTACTTC	CASSLWGDQETQYF
NA	NA	TRBV5-1	TRBJ2-1	TGCGCCAGCAGCCCTTCGACAGCTTCCTACAATGAGCAGTTCTTC	CASSPSTASYNEQFF
TRBD1	NA	TRBV6-5	TRBJ2-7	TGTGCCATCCGGGACAGCACCTCCTACGAGCAGTACTTC	CAIRDSTSYEQYF
TRBD1	NA	TRBV5-1	TRBJ1-1	TGCGCCAGCAGCTCTTCCGGGACAGGGGTTGAAGCTTTCTTT	CASSSSGTGVEAFF
NA	NA	TRBV4-3	TRBJ1-6	TGCGCCAGCAGCCTAGGACTTATTAATTCACCCCTCCACTTT	CASSLGLINSPLHF
NA	NA	TRBV4-1	TRBJ2-7	TGCGCCAGCAGCCAAGCCACGGGGATATTTTACGAGCAGTACTTC	CASSQATGIFYEQYF
NA	NA	TRBV30	TRBJ1-2	TGTGCCTGGAGGGGGGGAGCAGGAGAAGTTCATTTTAACTATGGCTACACCTTC	CAWRGGAGEVHFNYGYTF
NA	NA	TRBV7-9	TRBJ1-1	TGTGCCAGCAGCTTTTCGTCTTATGGAGCTTTCTTT	CASSFSSYGAFF
NA	NA	TRBV11-2	TRBJ2-3	TGTGCCAGCAGCTTAGCCCCCCTTAGCACAGATACGCAGTATTTT	CASSLAPLSTDTQYF
TRBD2	NA	TRBV7-9	TRBJ2-1	TGTGCCAGCAGTCGGGAGGGGGGGCGCGACACCAATGAGCAGTTCTTC	CASSREGGRDTNEQFF
TRBD1	NA	TRBV7-8	TRBJ2-1	TGTGCCAGCACTCTGAGTAGGACAGGTTCCAGAGTGGGCCTCAATGAGCAGTTCTTC	CASTLSRTGSRVGLNEQFF
NA	NA	TRBV7-8	TRBJ2-7	TGTGCCAGCAGCCCCTCTGGGGGTTACGAGCAGTACTTC	CASSPSGGYEQYF
NA	NA	TRBV4-1	TRBJ1-3	TGCGCCAGCAGCCAAGATAAAGAGGCAGCCGTGGACACCATATATTTT	CASSQDKEAAVDTIYF
NA	NA	TRBV18	TRBJ2-1	TGTGCCAGCTCACCCCCCGAAAACCCCTACAATGAGCAGTTCTTC	CASSPPENPYNEQFF